These T cell receptor beta chains were read from a single sample in a study of cytomegalovirus exposure and HLA in healthy donors. Here immunoSEQ multiplex PCR was the method, and the copy in TCRdb shows in-frame clones only, minus some. The sample has 100,000 to 150,000 clones, less than 80% seen once. Sequenced input: PBMCs. These receptors came from a man aged 50-60 years in good health and CMV-seronegative. Both conserved end residues are part of each CDR3. The D gene is left open where the match is weak. Where a row states a size, it is once, few, many or the class of an expanded clone; other rows omit it.

D gene: NA
clone size: NA
J gene: TRBJ2-5
V gene: TRBV4-3
CDR3 DNA: TGCGCCAGCAGCCAAGAAAGCAGGTCGTACCAAGAGACCCAGTACTTC
CDR3 protein: CASSQESRSYQETQYF

D gene: NA
clone size: NA
J gene: TRBJ1-2
V gene: TRBV29-1
CDR3 DNA: TGCAGCGTTGAAGAATCGGCCAGGGGCTATGGCTACACCTTC
CDR3 protein: CSVEESARGYGYTF

D gene: TRBD1
clone size: NA
J gene: TRBJ1-2
V gene: TRBV29-1
CDR3 DNA: TGCAGCGTTGAAGATCAGGACAGGGTAGGCTACACCTTC
CDR3 protein: CSVEDQDRVGYTF

D gene: NA
clone size: once
J gene: TRBJ2-2
V gene: TRBV18
CDR3 DNA: TGTGCCAGCTCACCACGGGGCGGGGCGAACACCGGGGAGCTGTTTTTT
CDR3 protein: CASSPRGGANTGELFF

D gene: TRBD2
clone size: NA
J gene: TRBJ2-5
V gene: TRBV5-1
CDR3 DNA: TGCGCCAGCAGCCCCCCGACTAGCGGGGGGGCAGTTGGAGGAGAGACCCAGTACTTC
CDR3 protein: CASSPPTSGGAVGGETQYF

D gene: TRBD2
clone size: once
J gene: TRBJ2-1
V gene: TRBV14
CDR3 DNA: TGTGCCAGCAGCCCCACTAGCGGGGGATACAATGAGCAGTTCTTC
CDR3 protein: CASSPTSGGYNEQFF

D gene: NA
clone size: NA
J gene: TRBJ2-7
V gene: TRBV4-1
CDR3 DNA: TGCGCCAGCAGCCAGACGGATACAGGGCTATACGAGCAGTACTTC
CDR3 protein: CASSQTDTGLYEQYF

D gene: NA
clone size: NA
J gene: TRBJ1-4
V gene: TRBV7-8
CDR3 DNA: TGTGCCAGCAGCTTAGGCAGGAATGAAAAACTGTTTTTT
CDR3 protein: CASSLGRNEKLFF

D gene: NA
clone size: NA
J gene: TRBJ2-1
V gene: TRBV5-1
CDR3 DNA: TGCGCCAGCAGCTTGGTTGGACTGTTCGACAATGAGCAGTTCTTC
CDR3 protein: CASSLVGLFDNEQFF

D gene: TRBD1
clone size: NA
J gene: TRBJ1-2
V gene: TRBV5-5
CDR3 DNA: TGTGCCAGCAGCAGGGACAGGAACTATGGCTACACCTTC
CDR3 protein: CASSRDRNYGYTF

D gene: TRBD1
clone size: NA
J gene: TRBJ1-6
V gene: TRBV5-1
CDR3 DNA: TGCGCCAGCAGCTTGACAGGGGAGAATTCACCCCTCCACTTT
CDR3 protein: CASSLTGENSPLHF